This TCR beta chain was retrieved from a study of cytomegalovirus exposure and HLA in healthy donors. Study results and caveats: TCR beta chains numbering about 160 were designated cytomegalovirus-associated. HLA alleles were associated with around 17,000 TCR beta sequences in a later analysis at 0.05 false discovery rate.

With respect to this clone: Its antigen is as yet unknown.

The CDR3 spans 15 residues. Germline V CDR1 and CDR2: SGHRS, YFSETQ. V dropped 3 bases and J dropped 0 bases, with 10 bases sitting between them. Vbeta (60) and Jbeta (13) primers were used in the PCR. TCRdb keeps only in-frame clones here, not all; method: immunoSEQ multiplex PCR. The repertoire table contains 140,000 or so clones. V is TRBV5-1 and J is TRBJ1-3; D possibly corresponds to TRBD1 (6 bases). Sequencing was performed on PBMCs. The TCR was taken from a male donor in good health and CMV-seronegative. The CDR3 bases are TGCGCCAGCAGCTCGGACAGACCCTCTGGAAACACCATATATTTT. Protein sequence: CASSSDRPSGNTIYF.